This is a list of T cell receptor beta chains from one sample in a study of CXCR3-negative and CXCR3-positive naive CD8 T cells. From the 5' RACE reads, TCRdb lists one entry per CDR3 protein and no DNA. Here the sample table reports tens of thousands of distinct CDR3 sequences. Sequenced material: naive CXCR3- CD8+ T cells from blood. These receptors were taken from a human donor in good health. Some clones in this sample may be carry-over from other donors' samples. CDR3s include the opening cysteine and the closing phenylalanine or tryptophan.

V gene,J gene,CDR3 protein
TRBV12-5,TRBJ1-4,CASGFFSTGENEKLFF
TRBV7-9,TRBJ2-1,CASSQKIKSYNEQFF
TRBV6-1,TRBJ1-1,CASSEGMGANTEAYF
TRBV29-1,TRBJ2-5,CSALLGGETQYF
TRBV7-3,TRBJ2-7,CASSLMGGDYEQYF
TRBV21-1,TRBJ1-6,CASSKVGGRNYNSPLHF
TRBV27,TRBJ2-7,CASSLSGHSSYEQYF
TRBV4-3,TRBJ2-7,CASSQEGRSYEQYF
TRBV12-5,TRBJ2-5,CASGLADPAAPQETQCF
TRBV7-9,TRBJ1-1,CASSLSRFGNTEAFF
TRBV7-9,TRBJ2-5,CASSLGPEETQYF
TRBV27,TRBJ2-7,CASSWGAEPNLQYF
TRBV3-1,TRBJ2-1,CASSWTSGNEQFF
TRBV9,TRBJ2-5,CASSGDSQETQYF
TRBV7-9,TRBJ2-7,CASSQRDYKEQYF
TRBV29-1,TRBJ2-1,CSPLRHNRYNEQFF
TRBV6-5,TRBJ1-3,CASSPRTGTSESGNTIYF
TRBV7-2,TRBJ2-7,CASSPTSYTARGREQYF
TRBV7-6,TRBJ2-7,CASSPTGNEQYF
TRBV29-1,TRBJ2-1,CSVEVSRNEQFF
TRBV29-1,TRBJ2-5,CSVDRGLGQETQYF
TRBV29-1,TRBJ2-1,CSVEDSRTNYNEQFF
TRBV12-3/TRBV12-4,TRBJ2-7,CASSLGQGYSYEQYF
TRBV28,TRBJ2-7,CASSLDNAYEQYF
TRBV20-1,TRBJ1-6,CSANEGITLHF
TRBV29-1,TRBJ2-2,CSVAQGFGELFF
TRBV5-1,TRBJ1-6,CASSQDRGNSPLHF
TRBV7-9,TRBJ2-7,CASSAWRGEQYF
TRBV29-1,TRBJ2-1,CSVAGGAHNEQFF
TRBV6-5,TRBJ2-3,CASSYSGLAGGPGTDTQYF
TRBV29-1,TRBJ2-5,CSVEEYFEETQYF
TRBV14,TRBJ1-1,CASSQSWEGAEAFF
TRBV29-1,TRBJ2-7,CSVAVLGDEQYF
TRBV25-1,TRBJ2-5,CASSESDRAQETQYF
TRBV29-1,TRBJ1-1,CSVGQGAGTEAFF
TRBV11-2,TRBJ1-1,CASSPRDRGNTEAFF
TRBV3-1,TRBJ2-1,CASSQDSREAASEQFF
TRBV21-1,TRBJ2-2,CASRGRNTGELFF
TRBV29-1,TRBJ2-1,CSVDLPNEQFF
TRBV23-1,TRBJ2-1,CASSLAPGEQATNNEQFF
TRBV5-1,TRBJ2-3,CASSLDPGVGTDTQYF
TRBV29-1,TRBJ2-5,CSVNTRSAQYF
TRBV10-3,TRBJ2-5,CAISEPGLAGETQYF
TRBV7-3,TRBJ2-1,CASSLLGGANEQFF
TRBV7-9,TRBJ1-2,CASSLTTSGPDGYTF
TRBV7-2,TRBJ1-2,CASSPDRGTGYTF